These 27 T cell receptor beta chains were sequenced from one sample in a study of T-cell memory formation after mild COVID-19. Each CDR3 protein is one row after TCRdb ran MiXCR on the 5' RACE reads. The table includes some 88,000 distinct CDR3 sequences, about 23% detected once. Sequenced sample: PBMCs or a T cell subset sorted from them (not recorded which). The receptor set was obtained from a man younger than 30 who had mild COVID-19 (a few samples of this study predate the infection). Cell type and time point are not known.

This chain links TRBV10-3 with TRBJ1-6; TRBD1 matches at 10 bases. The germline gives CDR1 ENHRY, CDR2 SYGVKD. This CDR3 region has 15 residues. V was pared by 2 bases and J by 10 bases, with 5 bases of the junction left unmatched. This chain's CDR3 is CAISERGQGGSPLHF. The CDR3 DNA reads as TGTGCCATCAGTGAGAGAGGACAGGGGGGCTCACCCCTCCACTTT.

The CDR3 DNA sequence: TGTGCCAGCAGACCGGACAGGGAACTCTCCTACGAGCAGTACGTC. This encodes CASRPDRELSYEQYV. This chain uses TRBV28 with TRBJ2-7; TRBD1 matches at 8 bases. This CDR3 contains 15 residues. V trimming: 6 bases; J trimming: 0 bases; junction bases outside the gene matches: 7. Germline V gene data show CDR1 as MDHEN and CDR2 as SYDVKM.

The chain is built from TRBV5-1 and TRBJ1-1, with TRBD1 as a possible D gene (6 bases). Deletions cut 4 bases from V and 0 bases from J, with 13 bases between. CDR1 and CDR2 (germline): SGHRS, YFSETQ. The CDR3 is made up of 15 amino acids. As DNA, the CDR3 is TGCGCCAGCAGCGTATGGCAGGGGATGAACACTGAAGCTTTCTTT. This encodes CASSVWQGMNTEAFF.

The chain is built from TRBV18 and TRBJ2-7; possible D gene TRBD1, 6 bases. Germline CDR1 and CDR2: KGHSH and LQKENI. V was trimmed by 2 bases and J by 0 bases, leaving 17 bases between them. The CDR3 is 17 amino acids. CDR3 protein: CASSPVVAGESSYEQYV. The CDR3 bases are TGTGCCAGCTCACCAGTAGTAGCAGGGGAAAGCTCCTACGAGCAGTACGTC.

The CDR3 region is CASRYLGGPKETQYF. The CDR3 nucleotides are TGTGCCAGCAGATACCTCGGGGGCCCGAAAGAGACCCAGTACTTC. The chain recombines TRBV6-5 with TRBJ2-5; perhaps D is TRBD1 or TRBD2 (6 bases each). This CDR3 region has 15 residues. Trimming pared 6 bases from V and 3 bases from J, leaving 17 bases between. Germline loops: CDR1 MNHEY, CDR2 SVGAGI.

This clonotype was seen only a few times. This chain uses TRBV4-3 with TRBJ1-2; 9 bases align to TRBD1. From germline, CDR1 is LGHNA and CDR2 YSLEER. V shed 3 bases, J shed 8 bases, and the junction held 7 bases outside the gene matches. This CDR3 contains 14 residues. This chain's CDR3 is CASSQDRGRVGYTF. CDR3 DNA: TGCGCCAGCAGCCAGGACAGGGGTCGCGTGGGCTACACCTTC.

This sequence joins TRBV20-1 and TRBJ2-1, with a possible D match to TRBD2 (5 bases). From germline, CDR1 is DFQATT and CDR2 SNEGSKA (reference sequence). CDR3 length equals 13 residues. V was cut by 2 bases and J by 4 bases, with 9 bases left in between. This CDR3 reads CSARSRTYNEQFF. The CDR3 DNA follows: TGCAGTGCTAGATCGCGGACTTACAATGAGCAGTTCTTC.

The J gene is TRBJ1-5, the V gene TRBV12-3 or TRBV12-4; possibly TRBD1 for D (6 bases). Trimming stripped 6 bases from V and 1 base from J, with 13 bases between. This CDR3 has 15 residues. The CDR3 DNA reads TGTGCCAGCAGGGGGGGGGGGCTGAGCAATCAGCCCCAGCATTTT. Encoded protein: CASRGGGLSNQPQHF.

This clonotype was seen a few times. The chain employs TRBV7-9 and TRBJ1-1; TRBD1 matches 8 bases. The V gene's germline CDR1 is SEHNR and CDR2 FQNEAQ (reference sequence). The V gene end was trimmed by 6 bases and the J gene end by 1 base; junction bases not matched to a gene: 4. CDR3 length: 14 amino acids. The CDR3 sequence: CASRTGGGNTEAFF. The CDR3 nucleotides are TGTGCCAGCAGAACAGGGGGAGGGAACACTGAAGCTTTCTTT.

This chain links TRBV5-1 with TRBJ2-5, with D possibly being TRBD1 or TRBD2 (6 bases each). V lost 0 bases and J lost 2, with 14 bases in between. This CDR3 is 16 amino acids long. Germline values: CDR1 SGHRS, CDR2 YFSETQ. This chain's CDR3 is CASSLVWGAQQETQYF. CDR3 DNA sequence: TGCGCCAGCAGCTTGGTGTGGGGGGCACAACAAGAGACCCAGTACTTC.

This clonotype was detected a few times. The chain uses TRBV7-2 and TRBJ2-1, with 7 bases identical to TRBD2. The germline V gene encodes CDR1 SGHTA and CDR2 FQGNSA. This CDR3 region has 16 residues. The V and J ends lost 5 bases and 2 bases, in that order; junction bases with no gene match: 9. The CDR3 region has the DNA TGTGCCAGCAGCCCGTGGGGGGGGGTGACCTACAATGAGCAGTTCTTC. Translation: CASSPWGGVTYNEQFF.

In the case of this clonotype: One end of the junction fails to match germline, which may point to a read error. The chain employs TRBV12-3 or TRBV12-4 and TRBJ1-5; a possible D gene is TRBD1 (5 bases). The CDR3 covers 14 residues. The chain's CDR3 is CASTAGISYQPQHF. The CDR3, as DNA: TGTGCCAGCACTGCAGGGATTAGCTATCAGCCCCAGCATTTT.

In its sample, this clonotype was seen a few times. The chain couples TRBV3-1 to TRBJ2-7, with D hard to call. The germline V gene encodes CDR1 LGHDT and CDR2 YNNKEL (reference sequence). The V end lost 0 bases, the J end lost 4 bases, and 10 bases lay between the germline ends. The CDR3 has 14 residues. Here the CDR3 reads CASSQELGRYEQYF. The CDR3 bases are TGTGCCAGCAGCCAAGAACTGGGCCGATACGAGCAGTACTTC.

The chain links TRBV7-9 to TRBJ2-1; TRBD1 aligns across 7 bases. Per germline, CDR1 SEHNR and CDR2 FQNEAQ (reference sequence). The CDR3 has 15 residues. The junction had 16 bases not matched to a gene; V was cut back by 9 bases and J by 8 bases. The CDR3 here is CASLREGGFRDEQFF. The CDR3 DNA sequence: TGTGCCAGTCTAAGGGAAGGGGGCTTCAGGGATGAGCAGTTCTTC.

This rearrangement joins TRBV6-2 or TRBV6-3 to TRBJ2-7; D remains unclear. V lost 7 bases and J lost 2, with 12 bases in between. CDR1 and CDR2 (germline): MNHEY, SVGEGT. The CDR3 loop spans 13 amino acids. CDR3 in amino acids: CASTPRAPYEQYF. In DNA form, the CDR3 reads TGTGCCAGCACCCCCCGAGCGCCCTACGAGCAGTACTTC.

This clonotype was seen a few times. This chain joins TRBV12-3 or TRBV12-4 and TRBJ1-2, with 7 bases identical to TRBD1. The CDR3 spans 13 residues. V gave up 5 bases and J gave up 4 bases; unmatched junction bases: 4. CDR3 in amino acids: CASSHRGPYGYTF. DNA of the CDR3: TGTGCCAGCAGTCACAGGGGACCCTATGGCTACACCTTC.

The genes are TRBV27 and TRBJ2-1; D is possibly TRBD2 (6 bases). V shed 5 bases and J shed 4 bases, with 12 bases lying between them. This CDR3 contains 14 residues. Germline V gives CDR1 MNHEY, CDR2 SMNVEV (reference sequence). The DNA for the CDR3 is TGTGCCAGCAGTCCGGGACTTATATACAATGAGCAGTTCTTC. Encoded protein: CASSPGLIYNEQFF.

This clonotype came up a few times. The chain has TRBV6-5 and TRBJ1-6; D is ambiguous. The CDR3 consists of 13 residues. Trimming left V 3 bases short and J 9 bases short, with 9 bases between. Per germline, CDR1 MNHEY and CDR2 SVGAGI. The CDR3 region is CASSYWGSSPLHF. Here the CDR3 DNA reads TGTGCCAGCAGTTATTGGGGATCTTCACCCCTCCACTTT.

The genes are TRBV10-3 and TRBJ1-2, with TRBD1 matching 9 bases. V dropped 6 bases and J dropped 4; count of bases not matched to a gene: 3. The length of the CDR3 is 13 residues. Germline CDR1 and CDR2: ENHRY and SYGVKD. The CDR3 nucleotides read TGTGCCATCAGGACGGGACAGGGCTATGGCTACACCTTC. Amino acids: CAIRTGQGYGYTF.

V and J are TRBV7-8 and TRBJ1-1; D is ambiguous. The V gene lost 3 bases and the J gene lost 0 bases, with 11 bases spanning the gap. Germline V gene lookup returns CDR1 SGHVS and CDR2 FQNEAQ. The CDR3 has 15 residues. The CDR3 bases are TGTGCCAGCAGCTTGCTGACGGATTTGAACACTGAAGCTTTCTTT. Translated: CASSLLTDLNTEAFF. Looking up the rest from reference TRBV7-8 and TRBJ1-1 gives the full variable domain: GAGVSQSPRYKVAKRGQDVALRCDPISGHVSLFWYQQALGQGPEFLTYFQNEAQLDKSGLPSDRFFAERPEGSVSTLKIQRTQQEDSAVYLCASSLLTDLNTEAFFGQGTRLTVV.

The V call is TRBV3-1, the J call TRBJ2-2; 12 positions match TRBD2. Germline CDR1 reads LGHDT; CDR2 reads YNNKEL (reference sequence). This CDR3 contains 16 residues. V lost 3 bases and J lost 6; bases outside the gene matches: 5. The CDR3 coding sequence is TGTGCCAGCAGCCAGTCGACTAGCGGGGGTGCCGGGGAGCTGTTTTTT. It yields the protein CASSQSTSGGAGELFF.

The table lists this clonotype with a few counts. The genes are TRBV4-1 and TRBJ2-2; 8 bases map to TRBD1. Trimming removed 1 base from V and 5 bases from J; junction bases left unmatched: 6. Germline CDR1 MGHRA, CDR2 YSYEKL. The CDR3 contains 16 residues. CDR3 sequence (DNA): TGCGCCAGCAGCCAAGTACGGACAGGGAGTACCGGGGAGCTGTTTTTT. Protein sequence: CASSQVRTGSTGELFF.

This clonotype has at least ten counts. The chain employs TRBV6-2 or TRBV6-3 and TRBJ2-6; D unclear. This CDR3 is 15 amino acids long. Per germline, CDR1 MNHEY and CDR2 SVGEGT. The V end was cut by 6 bases, the J end by 0 bases, with 9 bases between. The CDR3 here is CASSPSSSGANVLTF. The CDR3 nucleotides read TGTGCCAGCAGCCCGTCGTCCTCTGGGGCCAACGTCCTGACTTTC.

The chain joins TRBV21-1 to TRBJ1-1. TRBV21-1 is tagged as a pseudogene. The CDR3 is made up of 12 amino acids. The CDR3 reads CARQLKRTEAFF. The DNA for the CDR3 is TGTGCCAGACAACTTAAAAGGACTGAAGCTTTCTTT.

The chain carries TRBV4-3 and TRBJ1-3; no firm D call. The CDR3 has 17 amino acids. V was clipped by 0 bases and J by 2 bases, with 14 bases between them. The germline CDR1 and CDR2 sequences are LGHNA and YSLEER. The CDR3 protein is CASSQDSVESPGNTIYF. In DNA form, the CDR3 reads TGCGCCAGCAGCCAAGATTCGGTGGAGAGCCCTGGAAACACCATATATTTT.

The chain uses TRBV4-3 and TRBJ2-1; D is possibly TRBD1 or TRBD2 (5 bases each). The CDR3 consists of 15 residues. Trimming removed 1 base from V and 8 bases from J, with 15 bases in between. CDR1 is LGHNA and CDR2 is YSLEER in the germline V gene. The DNA of the CDR3 is TGCGCCAGCAGCCAAGCGCAAGGGACGAGCTATGAGCAGTTCTTC. Translated: CASSQAQGTSYEQFF.

The chain is built from TRBV6-4 and TRBJ1-2; D remains ambiguous. The CDR3 has 13 residues. Looked up from germline, CDR1 is MRHNA and CDR2 is SNTAGT. V was clipped by 6 bases and J by 5 bases, with 13 bases between them. Written as DNA, the CDR3 is TGTGCCAGCAGCTCGGAGAGGGTTTATGGCTACACCTTC. This translates into CASSSERVYGYTF.